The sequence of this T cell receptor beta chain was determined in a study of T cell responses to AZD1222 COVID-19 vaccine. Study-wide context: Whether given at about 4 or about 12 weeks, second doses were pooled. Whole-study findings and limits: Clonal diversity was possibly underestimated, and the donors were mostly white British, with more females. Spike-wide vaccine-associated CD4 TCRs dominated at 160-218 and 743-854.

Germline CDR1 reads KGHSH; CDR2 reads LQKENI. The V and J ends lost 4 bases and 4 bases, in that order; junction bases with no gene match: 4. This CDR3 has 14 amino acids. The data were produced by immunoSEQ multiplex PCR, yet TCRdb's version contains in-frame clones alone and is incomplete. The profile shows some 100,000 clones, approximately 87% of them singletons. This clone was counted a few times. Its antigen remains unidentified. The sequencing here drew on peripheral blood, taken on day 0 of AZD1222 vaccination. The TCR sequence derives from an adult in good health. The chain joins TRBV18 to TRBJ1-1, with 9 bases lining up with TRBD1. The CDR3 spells CASSRQGEVTEAFF. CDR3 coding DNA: TGTGCCAGCTCACGACAGGGGGAGGTCACTGAAGCTTTCTTT.